This passage covers 20 T cell receptor beta chains from one sample sequenced in a study of control samples from healthy donors and cancer patients. Repertoires were generated with immunoSEQ multiplex PCR, while TCRdb's copy carries only in-frame clones and drops some. The top ten hold less than 5.5% of the sample, which has approximately 150,000 clones, 89% seen once. Specimen: blood. The receptors stem from a man aged 25 to 45 in good health.

The chain couples TRBV9 to TRBJ2-3; no firm D call. This CDR3 has 15 residues. Trimming took off 1 base at V and 5 bases at J, with 14 bases between the two ends. The germline CDR1 and CDR2 sequences are SGDLS and YYNGEE. The CDR3 DNA is TGTGCCAGCAGCGTATCGTGGTCTTGGGAAGATACGCAGTATTTT. Translation: CASSVSWSWEDTQYF.

The rearrangement joins TRBV5-1 to TRBJ2-2, with 8 nucleotides matching TRBD1. The CDR3 is 16 amino acids. The V and J ends lost 4 bases and 1 base, in that order; junction bases with no gene match: 6. Germline lookup yields CDR1 SGHRS and CDR2 YFSETQ. CDR3 loop: CASSGTGTGNTGELFF. DNA of the CDR3: TGCGCCAGCAGCGGGACCGGGACAGGGAACACCGGGGAGCTGTTTTTT.

The chain combines TRBV27 with TRBJ1-5; TRBD1 matches at 7 bases. This CDR3 contains 16 residues. J lost 3 bases, V lost 5 bases, and 10 bases had no gene match. The germline V gene encodes CDR1 MNHEY and CDR2 SMNVEV (reference sequence). The CDR3 sequence: CASSPFSGQYNQPQHF. CDR3 sequence (DNA): TGTGCCAGCAGTCCCTTCTCGGGACAGTACAATCAGCCCCAGCATTTT.

This sequence joins TRBV7-3 and TRBJ1-2; 8 bases fit TRBD1. This CDR3 region has 13 residues. Germline loops: CDR1 SGHTA, CDR2 FQGTGA. V lost 5 bases to trimming and J lost 6 bases; unmatched junction nucleotides: 5. CDR3 protein: CASSTGQGNGYTF. CDR3 in DNA: TGTGCCAGCAGCACAGGACAGGGCAATGGCTACACCTTC.

This sequence joins TRBV16 and TRBJ2-2, with D uncertain. The germline V and J ends were trimmed by 4 bases and 5 bases, with 8 bases remaining between them. The CDR3 contains 13 residues. From germline, CDR1 is KGHSY and CDR2 FQNENV. The CDR3 loop reads CASSPQSTGELFF. CDR3 DNA: TGTGCCAGCAGCCCGCAGTCGACCGGGGAGCTGTTTTTT.

This chain connects TRBV18 to TRBJ2-5, with D unclear. CDR1 KGHSH and CDR2 LQKENI come from the germline V gene. This CDR3 has 13 amino acids. The V end lost 3 bases, the J end lost 0 bases, and 5 bases lay between the germline ends. The CDR3 DNA follows: TGTGCCAGCTCACCCCAGTACCAAGAGACCCAGTACTTC. This encodes CASSPQYQETQYF.

The CDR3 DNA reads as TGTGCCAGTAGTACCCTCGGGTTTCTAGAGACCCAGTACTTC. Protein: CASSTLGFLETQYF. The genes are TRBV19 and TRBJ2-5; no firm D call. The CDR3 contains 14 residues. Germline V gene data show CDR1 as LNHDA and CDR2 as SQIVND (reference sequence). V was clipped by 4 bases and J by 4 bases, with 13 bases between them. The whole variable domain, remainder taken from reference TRBV19 and TRBJ2-5, is DGGITQSPKYLFRKEGQNVTLSCEQNLNHDAMYWYRQDPGQGLRLIYYSQIVNDFQKGDIAEGYSVSREKKESFPLTVTSAQKNPTAFYLCASSTLGFLETQYFGPGTRLLVL.

This sequence joins TRBV6-6 and TRBJ2-3; D may correspond to TRBD1 or TRBD2 (7 bases each). Trimming removed 6 bases at V and 7 bases at J, with 14 bases between. The length of the CDR3 is 13 residues. Per the germline V gene, CDR1 is MNHNY and CDR2 is SVGAGI (reference sequence). The chain's CDR3 is CASRAGGANTQYF. CDR3 DNA: TGTGCCAGCAGGGCAGGGGGGGCGAATACGCAGTATTTT.

The rearrangement links TRBV7-2 to TRBJ2-7; 7 nucleotides line up with TRBD1. The V segment lost 5 bases and the J segment 2 bases; nucleotides outside the gene matches: 9. Per the germline V gene, CDR1 is SGHTA and CDR2 is FQGNSA. This CDR3 is built from 15 residues. CDR3: CASSPQSGTAYEQYF. The CDR3 DNA reads TGTGCCAGCAGCCCTCAATCCGGGACAGCCTACGAGCAGTACTTC. Full variable domain (outside the CDR3, taken from reference TRBV7-2 and TRBJ2-7): GAGVSQSPSNKVTEKGKDVELRCDPISGHTALYWYRQSLGQGLEFLIYFQGNSAPDKSGLPSDRFSAERTGGSVSTLTIQRTQQEDSAVYLCASSPQSGTAYEQYFGPGTRLTVT.

The chain links TRBV9 to TRBJ2-1; 11 positions match TRBD2. Germline CDR1 reads SGDLS; CDR2 reads YYNGEE. V was clipped by 4 bases and J by 6 bases; unmatched bases: 3. This CDR3 is built from 14 residues. CDR3 protein: CASSLGTSGNEQFF. CDR3 in DNA: TGTGCCAGCAGCTTGGGGACTAGCGGCAATGAGCAGTTCTTC.

The chain couples TRBV12-3 or TRBV12-4 to TRBJ1-6; D unclear. This CDR3 region has 13 residues. Trimming cost V 6 bases and J 7 bases, with 10 bases left between them. As DNA, the CDR3 is TGTGCCAGCAGAGGAGGGAGCAATTCACCCCTCCACTTT. Protein sequence: CASRGGSNSPLHF.

The J gene is TRBJ1-2, the V gene TRBV7-2; 7 bases are a match to TRBD1. The ends lost 5 bases at V and 7 bases at J; junction bases unmatched: 10. Germline loops: CDR1 SGHTA, CDR2 FQGNSA. CDR3 size: 14 residues. The CDR3 region has the DNA TGTGCCAGCAGCGTATTCTCAGGGGGTTCTGGCTACACCTTC. Its protein is CASSVFSGGSGYTF.

The chain recombines TRBV5-1 with TRBJ2-2; D may be TRBD1 (6 bases). The CDR3 covers 15 residues. V lost 2 bases to trimming and J lost 3 bases, with 11 bases between them. The V gene's germline CDR1 is SGHRS and CDR2 YFSETQ. CDR3 amino acids: CASSFRGADTGELFF. The CDR3 region has the DNA TGCGCCAGCAGCTTCAGGGGCGCGGACACCGGGGAGCTGTTTTTT.

The J gene is TRBJ1-3, the V gene TRBV7-8; 9 nucleotides match TRBD1. The V segment lost 5 bases and the J segment 0 bases; nucleotides outside the gene matches: 11. Looked up from germline, CDR1 is SGHVS and CDR2 is FQNEAQ. The CDR3 length is 18 residues. CDR3 DNA: TGTGCCAGCAGCCGTCCGGGGACAGGGCTGTACTCTGGAAACACCATATATTTT. Its protein is CASSRPGTGLYSGNTIYF.

Only a few counts were recorded for this clone. The DNA of the CDR3 is TGTGCCACCAGTGATTTAGACGGCTACGAGCAGTACTTC. The encoded protein is CATSDLDGYEQYF. The rearrangement joins TRBV24-1 to TRBJ2-7, with no clear D. CDR3 length equals 13 residues. Germline values: CDR1 KGHDR, CDR2 SFDVKD. The V and J ends lost 1 base and 3 bases respectively, with 6 bases between them.

This sequence joins TRBV4-3 and TRBJ2-6; D call uncertain. Trimming shortened V by 1 base and J by 0 bases, and 4 bases separated the two germline ends. The CDR3 totals 15 residues. Germline V gene sequence: CDR1 LGHNA, CDR2 YSLEER. The CDR3 reads CASSQGSSGANVLTF. As DNA, the CDR3 is TGCGCCAGCAGCCAAGGGAGCTCTGGGGCCAACGTCCTGACTTTC.

The chain uses TRBV11-3 and TRBJ2-2; D unclear. Germline loops: CDR1 SGHNT, CDR2 YENEEA. Trimming left V 3 bases short and J 6 bases short, with 8 bases between. This CDR3 has 13 residues. This CDR3 is CASSFYGSGELFF. The CDR3 bases are TGTGCCAGCAGCTTCTATGGGTCCGGGGAGCTGTTTTTT.

V gene TRBV4-1 combines with J gene TRBJ2-7; 12 bases match TRBD2. The CDR3 sequence is 15 residues long. J was trimmed by 5 bases and V by 5 bases; bases with no gene match: 7. Germline CDR1 MGHRA, CDR2 YSYEKL. For the CDR3, the DNA is TGCGCCAGCAGCTCTAGCGGGAGGGCCAACCACGAGCAGTACTTC. Protein: CASSSSGRANHEQYF.

The CDR3 nucleotides read TGTGCCAGCAGCTTGATGGGGGGATTTAATTCACCCCTCCACTTT. Its translation is CASSLMGGFNSPLHF. The chain links TRBV7-2 to TRBJ1-6, with D possibly TRBD1 on 5 matching bases. There are 15 residues in the CDR3. Germline values: CDR1 SGHTA, CDR2 FQGNSA. V lost 3 bases and J lost 6, with 12 bases in between.

This chain links TRBV6-5 with TRBJ1-3, with TRBD1 matching over 8 bases. Germline trimming cut 5 bases from V and 4 bases from J; bases unmatched to any gene: 4. CDR1 and CDR2 from the germline V gene are MNHEY and SVGAGI. CDR3 size: 14 residues. In DNA form, the CDR3 reads TGTGCCAGCAGTCAGGGGGCTGGGGGAAACACCATATATTTT. Protein: CASSQGAGGNTIYF.